This T cell receptor beta chain emerged from a study of blood T cell repertoires in COVID-19. Background on the study: The United States, Italy and Spain were the sources of the acute and convalescent COVID-19 samples. PBMCs, B-cell-depleted T cells, or T cells were the source of the cDNA or gDNA that made up the material.

Sequenced by immunoSEQ multiplex PCR; TCRdb stores in-frame clones only, minus some. This table holds 230,000 or so clones, 80% to 85% found once. Germline assignment: CDR1 SNHLY and CDR2 FYNNEI. CDR3 size: 13 residues. About this clone: A junction end diverges from the germline sequence, so it may reflect a read error.

The chain is built from TRBV2 and TRBJ1-6; D may be TRBD1 (6 bases). The TCR originated in a man aged 25-40 years with active or convalescent COVID-19. Sequencing was performed on peripheral blood. The CDR3: CAGRGEVNSPLHF. CDR3 DNA sequence: TGTGCCGGCAGGGGTGAGGTTAATTCACCCCTCCACTTT.